The 15 T cell receptor beta chains below were found in one sample sequenced in a study of blood T cell repertoires in COVID-19. TCRdb's table, derived via immunoSEQ multiplex PCR, lists solely in-frame clones and lacks some. The sample consists of approximately 250,000 clones, about 89% of them appearing once. Source material: peripheral blood. These receptors all come from a man between 40 and 49 years old with active or convalescent COVID-19.

The V gene is TRBV29-1, the J gene TRBJ2-3, with 8 bases lining up with TRBD2. The CDR3 length is 13 residues. The germline CDR1 and CDR2 sequences are SQVTM and ANQGSEA. After removal of 3 bases from V and 4 bases from J, the junction contained 3 bases not matched to a gene. The chain's CDR3 is CSVEPRGADTQYF. For the CDR3, the DNA is TGCAGCGTTGAGCCGCGGGGGGCAGATACGCAGTATTTT.

The rearrangement uses TRBV7-3 and TRBJ2-1; TRBD2 might be the D (5 bases). The germline gives CDR1 SGHTA, CDR2 FQGTGA. CDR3 length equals 16 residues. V lost 1 base and J 5 bases, leaving 15 bases between the germline ends. The DNA of the CDR3 is TGTGCCAGCAGCTTAAGAGGGCCTTACGGCCACAATGAGCAGTTCTTC. It codes for CASSLRGPYGHNEQFF.

The V and J genes are TRBV10-3 and TRBJ2-7; D gene ambiguous. The CDR3 is 14 residues long. The germline CDR1 and CDR2 sequences are ENHRY and SYGVKD. The germline V and J ends were trimmed by 1 base and 3 bases, with 10 bases remaining between them. CDR3 sequence reads: CAISEWKASYEQYF. The CDR3 nucleotides are TGTGCCATCAGTGAGTGGAAAGCGAGCTACGAGCAGTACTTC.

This sequence joins TRBV19 and TRBJ2-2; 8 nucleotides agree with TRBD2. Germline V gene lookup returns CDR1 LNHDA and CDR2 SQIVND (reference sequence). The CDR3 sequence is 15 residues long. V trimming: 3 bases; J trimming: 6 bases; junction bases outside the gene matches: 6. CDR3 residues: CASSIDGRASGELFF. DNA for the CDR3: TGTGCCAGTAGTATCGACGGGAGGGCTTCCGGGGAGCTGTTTTTT.

This clone has a single count. The chain links TRBV7-3 to TRBJ2-7, with D perhaps TRBD2 (5 bases). Germline CDR1 is SGHTA and CDR2 is FQGTGA. CDR3 length: 13 amino acids. V was clipped by 4 bases and J by 3 bases, with 10 bases between them. CDR3 coding DNA: TGTGCCAGCAGCTCGTCCCGGGACTACGAGCAGTACTTC. Protein: CASSSSRDYEQYF.

The sample holds a few counts of this clone. The chain carries TRBV7-2 and TRBJ1-2; D remains ambiguous. Germline assignment: CDR1 SGHTA and CDR2 FQGNSA. Between the trimmed V and J ends, which lost 3 bases and 3 bases, there was a span of 8 bases. There are 13 residues in the CDR3. The chain's CDR3 is CASSFLADYGYTF. CDR3 DNA sequence: TGTGCCAGCAGCTTTTTGGCAGACTATGGCTACACCTTC.

This chain connects TRBV6-1 to TRBJ2-5; TRBD2 is a possible D gene (5 bases). V was shortened by 6 bases and J by 0 bases, with 11 bases between the two germline ends. Germline CDR1 is MNHNS and CDR2 is SASEGT. The CDR3 has 14 amino acids. The CDR3 coding sequence is TGTGCCAGCAGCTCGTGGGAGTACCAAGAGACCCAGTACTTC. The encoded protein is CASSSWEYQETQYF.

V and J are TRBV20-1 and TRBJ1-2; D is unresolved. In germline, CDR1 is DFQATT, CDR2 SNEGSKA (reference sequence). V was pared by 3 bases and J by 4 bases, with 21 bases between. This CDR3 is 16 amino acids long. Here the CDR3 reads CSASPFGQHHLYGYTF. CDR3 sequence (DNA): TGCAGTGCTAGTCCGTTTGGGCAGCACCACCTCTATGGCTACACCTTC.

The rearrangement uses TRBV14 and TRBJ2-7, with 13 positions matching TRBD2. V was clipped by 5 bases and J by 1 base; unmatched bases: 2. Germline V gene sequence: CDR1 SGHDN, CDR2 FVKESK. The CDR3 length is 15 residues. The CDR3 DNA reads TGTGCCAGCAGCTTGACTAGCGGGAGGTCCTACGAGCAGTACTTC. Residues: CASSLTSGRSYEQYF.

The gene calls are TRBV15 and TRBJ2-4; D perhaps matches TRBD1 (6 bases). The V gene lost 3 bases and the J gene lost 6 bases, with 18 bases spanning the gap. Per germline, CDR1 LNHNV and CDR2 YYDKDF (reference sequence). The CDR3 contains 16 residues. The CDR3 bases are TGTGCCACCAGCAGTAGAGTACAGGGTGGGGGAAACATTCAGTACTTC. This sequence encodes CATSSRVQGGGNIQYF.

This clone showed up just once. The chain joins TRBV7-7 to TRBJ2-1; 8 positions agree with TRBD1. This CDR3 has 16 amino acids. CDR1 and CDR2 from the germline V gene are SSHAT and FNYEAQ (reference sequence). Trimming removed 5 bases from V and 7 bases from J; junction bases left unmatched: 13. CDR3 sequence reads: CASSRNPGGVQNEQFF. The CDR3 nucleotides read TGTGCCAGCAGCCGCAATCCAGGGGGCGTGCAAAATGAGCAGTTCTTC.

V gene TRBV5-1 combines with J gene TRBJ2-3; D might be TRBD2 (5 bases). CDR1 and CDR2 (germline): SGHRS, YFSETQ. This CDR3 contains 12 residues. The V gene lost 7 bases and the J gene lost 6 bases, with 12 bases spanning the gap. The CDR3 here is CASGRGSDTQYF. DNA for the CDR3: TGCGCCAGCGGCCGAGGGAGTGATACGCAGTATTTT.

This clone has a single count. The chain has TRBV6-1 and TRBJ1-5; no reliable D call. Germline V gene lookup returns CDR1 MNHNS and CDR2 SASEGT. CDR3 length: 13 amino acids. Deletions cut 2 bases from V and 9 bases from J, with 11 bases between. The CDR3 DNA reads as TGTGCCAGCAGTGAACTGGCGGGCCGGCCCCAGCATTTT. This codes for CASSELAGRPQHF.

The chain recombines TRBV6-5 with TRBJ2-7; 7 bases agree with TRBD2. This CDR3 is 14 amino acids long. Per germline, CDR1 MNHEY and CDR2 SVGAGI. Trimming at V came to 11 bases and at J to 2 bases, leaving 12 bases not matched to a gene. The CDR3 DNA is TGTGCCGCCAGCAGCGCGGGGGATCCCTACGAGCAGTACTTC. This codes for CAASSAGDPYEQYF.

The V gene is TRBV6-1, the J gene TRBJ2-3, with TRBD2 matching 13 bases. This CDR3 region has 18 residues. The junction had 7 bases not matched to a gene; V was cut back by 4 bases and J by 0 bases. Germline V lookup: CDR1 MNHNS, CDR2 SASEGT. The CDR3 DNA is TGTGCCAGCAGTGCCGGGGGACTAGCGGGGACTAGCACAGATACGCAGTATTTT. This sequence encodes CASSAGGLAGTSTDTQYF.